The 12 T cell receptor beta chains reported below all come from one sample, sequenced in a study of radiation and T cells in renal cell carcinoma. Measured with immunoSEQ multiplex PCR; TCRdb has only the in-frame clones, and not every one. The data hold about 130,000 clones, with 70% to 90% observed a single time. Time point of the sample: blood 2 weeks post-SBRT. As to treatment: 15 Gy SBRT to primary tumor, nephrectomy 4 weeks later. The sample in question was blood, obtained from a patient whose treatment included radiotherapy and nephrectomy. All receptors come from an older woman with renal cell carcinoma.

The rearrangement joins TRBV7-3 to TRBJ1-1; possibly TRBD1 for D (6 bases). CDR3 length: 14 amino acids. From germline, CDR1 is SGHTA and CDR2 FQGTGA. The V gene lost 5 bases and the J gene lost 7 bases, with 17 bases spanning the gap. The CDR3 nucleotides are TGTGCCAGCAGCCGAAACCACGGACAGTTTGAAGCTTTCTTT. It encodes CASSRNHGQFEAFF.

The chain uses TRBV7-9 and TRBJ2-3; D gene unclear. Trimming left V 5 bases short and J 6 bases short, with 9 bases between. The CDR3 length is 12 residues. Germline V gene data show CDR1 as SEHNR and CDR2 as FQNEAQ (reference sequence). The CDR3 is CASSLGIDTQYF. The CDR3 DNA sequence: TGTGCCAGCAGCCTAGGTATTGATACGCAGTATTTT. Full variable domain (remainder filled in from reference TRBV7-9 and TRBJ2-3): DTGVSQNPRHKITKRGQNVTFRCDPISEHNRLYWYRQTLGQGPEFLTYFQNEAQLEKSRLLSDRFSAERPKGSFSTLEIQRTEQGDSAMYLCASSLGIDTQYFGPGTRLTVL.

This chain connects TRBV19 to TRBJ2-7, with no clear D. Germline CDR1 LNHDA, CDR2 SQIVND (reference sequence). V was shortened by 4 bases and J by 0 bases, with 13 bases between the two germline ends. The CDR3 is made up of 15 amino acids. The CDR3 bases are TGTGCCAGTAGTACCGCGCCGGTGGGCTCCTACGAGCAGTACTTC. Protein: CASSTAPVGSYEQYF.

V and J are TRBV7-3 and TRBJ2-2; TRBD2 might be the D (6 bases). CDR3 size: 16 residues. V lost 5 bases and J 0 bases, leaving 13 bases between the germline ends. Germline V lookup: CDR1 SGHTA, CDR2 FQGTGA. In nucleotides, the CDR3 is TGTGCCAGCAGCGTAGACTCGGGGGCGAACACCGGGGAGCTGTTTTTT. Translation gives CASSVDSGANTGELFF.

This clone was seen only once. This chain uses TRBV19 with TRBJ1-2; the match to TRBD1 covers 7 bases. The CDR3 totals 14 residues. V lost 5 bases and J lost 4; bases outside the gene matches: 7. Per germline, CDR1 LNHDA and CDR2 SQIVND (reference sequence). As DNA, the CDR3 is TGTGCCAGTAGTTTTCCGGGACAGTCCTATGGCTACACCTTC. The encoded protein is CASSFPGQSYGYTF.

The chain employs TRBV18 and TRBJ1-4; TRBD1 agrees at 9 bases. This CDR3 has 12 residues. In germline, CDR1 is KGHSH, CDR2 LQKENI. V shed 8 bases and J 8 bases; nucleotides not matched to a gene: 3. The CDR3 is CASRQGGEKLFF. CDR3 sequence (DNA): TGTGCCAGCAGACAGGGGGGCGAAAAACTGTTTTTT.

This clone was detected once. This chain uses TRBV4-1 with TRBJ2-7; D is possibly TRBD2 (5 bases). Germline V CDR1 and CDR2: MGHRA, YSYEKL. The CDR3 spans 16 residues. Trimming took 5 bases from V and 1 from J, leaving 18 bases between them. The CDR3 nucleotides are TGCGCCAGCAGCGAAGTACTTTCGAGGGCTTCCTACGAGCAGTACTTC. Protein: CASSEVLSRASYEQYF.

The CDR3 here is CASSLSGTGLGEQYF. The CDR3 DNA follows: TGTGCCAGCTCACTCTCCGGGACAGGGTTGGGGGAGCAGTACTTC. The chain has TRBV18 and TRBJ2-7, with 9 bases lining up with TRBD1. CDR1 and CDR2 (germline): KGHSH, LQKENI. The CDR3 has 15 amino acids. Trimming at V came to 4 bases and at J to 7 bases, leaving 11 bases not matched to a gene. The full variable domain, rest sourced from reference TRBV18 and TRBJ2-7, is NAGVMQNPRHLVRRRGQEARLRCSPMKGHSHVYWYRQLPEEGLKFMVYLQKENIIDESGMPKERFSAEFPKEGPSILRIQQVVRGDSAAYFCASSLSGTGLGEQYFGPGTRLTVT.

J is TRBJ2-7 and V is TRBV5-8; D is possibly TRBD1 (5 bases). CDR3 size: 13 residues. V gave up 1 base and J gave up 3 bases, with 8 bases separating them. Germline CDR1 is SGHTS and CDR2 is YDEGEE. The CDR3 DNA reads TGTGCCAGCAGCTTGACAGGATACTACGAGCAGTACTTC. Its translation: CASSLTGYYEQYF.

V gene TRBV30 combines with J gene TRBJ2-1; TRBD1 is a possible D gene (6 bases). This CDR3 is 16 amino acids long. V dropped 0 bases and J dropped 5 bases, with 17 bases sitting between them. Germline V lookup: CDR1 GTSNPN, CDR2 SVGIG (reference sequence). This CDR3 reads CAWSVPGATRNNEQFF. For the CDR3, the DNA is TGTGCCTGGAGTGTACCAGGGGCCACTCGGAACAATGAGCAGTTCTTC.

The rearrangement uses TRBV27 and TRBJ1-5; D may be TRBD1 (6 bases). The germline CDR1 and CDR2 sequences are MNHEY and SMNVEV (reference sequence). The CDR3 runs to 16 residues. V was trimmed by 6 bases and J by 0 bases, leaving 15 bases between them. CDR3 DNA sequence: TGTGCCAGCAGAGGGGGGGGTCTGAATAGCAATCAGCCCCAGCATTTT. It is translated as CASRGGGLNSNQPQHF.

The chain links TRBV27 to TRBJ2-5; TRBD1 matches at 7 bases. Germline CDR1 MNHEY, CDR2 SMNVEV (reference sequence). After removal of 6 bases from V and 3 bases from J, the junction contained 4 bases not matched to a gene. CDR3 length: 13 amino acids. CDR3 sequence: CASSRQGEETQYF. CDR3 in DNA: TGTGCCAGCAGCCGACAGGGTGAAGAGACCCAGTACTTC.